This T cell receptor beta chain was documented in a study of a mutant IDH1 vaccine in newly diagnosed glioma. As for the study in general: Treated individuals were approximately 60% male and around 40% female, averaging roughly 43 years of age. General observations from the study: Vaccine-induced immune responses were detected in roughly 92% of patients. Changes in top peripheral clonotypes did not appear linked to pseudoprogression.

Time point here: baseline, week 1 (first vaccination visit). Sample treatment: pre-vaccination baseline after standard-of-care therapy. Details on this clone: Its antigen remains unidentified.

The assay was immunoSEQ multiplex PCR, and TCRdb's table has in-frame clones only and misses some. The sample holds about 92,000 clones, roughly 85% seen once. This CDR3 is 15 amino acids long. CDR1 and CDR2 from the germline V gene are SGHDN and FVKESK. Deletions cut 2 bases from V and 0 bases from J, with 11 bases between. V is TRBV14 and J is TRBJ2-7; D may be TRBD1 (6 bases). The receptor was derived from a woman aged 50 to 65 with glioma. This specimen consisted of PBMCs, obtained from a glioma patient treated with radiotherapy, temozolomide or both. CDR3 sequence reads: CASSQQDSFSYEQYF. In DNA form, the CDR3 reads TGTGCCAGCAGCCAACAGGACAGCTTCTCCTACGAGCAGTACTTC.